Listed here is a single TCR beta chain. These data come from a study of blood T cell repertoires in COVID-19. Across the study: Samples representing acute and convalescent COVID-19 were sourced from the United States, Italy and Spain. PBMCs, B-cell-depleted T cells, or T cells were the source of the cDNA or gDNA that made up the material.

Germline assignment: CDR1 SEHNR and CDR2 FQNEAQ (reference sequence). The CDR3 is 13 residues long. The V and J ends lost 5 bases and 8 bases respectively, with 13 bases between them. Original methodology: By means of reference gene primer amplification, nucleated cell counts were estimated. The repertoire was sequenced with immunoSEQ multiplex PCR; TCRdb's copy has only in-frame clones and lacks some. V and J calls and clone size are copied from that table; D and trimming were computed from the DNA. This repertoire shows 95,000 to 150,000 clones, roughly 79% found once; its top ten account for approximately 25%.

This chain uses TRBV7-9 with TRBJ1-5, with D perhaps matching TRBD1 (6 bases). This sequence originates from a human donor in a cohort sampled during active COVID-19. The sequenced material came from peripheral blood. The CDR3 protein is CASSPNGGEPQHF. In DNA form, the CDR3 reads TGTGCCAGCAGCCCAAATGGGGGCGAGCCCCAGCATTTT. The full variable domain, with the rest looked up from reference TRBV7-9 and TRBJ1-5, is DTGVSQNPRHKITKRGQNVTFRCDPISEHNRLYWYRQTLGQGPEFLTYFQNEAQLEKSRLLSDRFSAERPKGSFSTLEIQRTEQGDSAMYLCASSPNGGEPQHFGDGTRLSIL.